This T cell receptor beta chain was observed in a study of blood T cell repertoires in COVID-19. Study details: From the United States, Italy and Spain came samples of acute and convalescent COVID-19.

This clone has a handful of counts. As originally analysed: Reference gene primers were amplified, and this amplification served to estimate nucleated cell counts. The table came from immunoSEQ multiplex PCR; TCRdb's copy has only in-frame clones and leaves some out. That table gives V, J and clone size, and the DNA gave D and trimming. Among 55,000 to 75,000 clones, 55% to 75% were seen once, and the ten largest hold 4.8%. Germline V gene data show CDR1 as SGHTA and CDR2 as FQGNSA. The CDR3 has 15 residues. Trimming shortened V by 0 bases and J by 7 bases, and 13 bases separated the two germline ends.

Material for sequencing was peripheral blood. The clonotype comes from a woman between 70 and 85 years old with COVID-19, enrolled during active disease. The chain joins TRBV7-2 to TRBJ1-5; tentative D call: TRBD1 (6 bases). The chain's CDR3 is CASSLAAGVGQPQHF. The CDR3 DNA reads as TGTGCCAGCAGCTTAGCGGCAGGGGTGGGACAGCCCCAGCATTTT.